Sequencing of this T cell receptor (beta chain) was carried out in a study of a mutant IDH1 vaccine in newly diagnosed glioma (dated by TCRdb to the early 2020s). Concerning the study at large: Of the roughly 34 treated patients, roughly 60% were male and approximately 40% were female, and the mean age was around 40 years. Longitudinal TCRB deep sequencing was performed for around 23 treated patients wherever samples were available for exploratory analyses. Before enrollment, patients had received standard therapy of radiotherapy alone, temozolomide alone, or radiochemotherapy with temozolomide; most received the combination. Peripheral blood samples were drawn at six visits, namely V03 (baseline), V05, V07, V10, V12 and V13. The paper's findings and limits, for the study overall: The authors noted that analyses of patient blood samples could not be reproduced because of sample limitations. Immune responses induced by the vaccine were seen in approximately 93% of patients across multiple MHC alleles. Pseudoprogression seemed to be unrelated to changes in the top peripheral T cell clonotypes found by TCRB sequencing. Selection of PBMC samples for TCRB deep sequencing was based on availability.

In the paper's terms, the time point label means: baseline, week 1 (first vaccination visit). The treatment or condition label for this specimen denotes: pre-vaccination baseline after standard-of-care therapy. All donors had newly diagnosed IDH1-mutant astrocytomas of WHO grade 3 or 4 that showed loss of nuclear ATRX. The samples were drawn from NOA16, a multicentre, single-arm, open-label phase I trial in Germany that tested a mutant IDH1 peptide vaccine in humans for the first time. Visit V03 blood draws served as the baseline sample for immunogenicity testing. The DNeasy Blood and Tissue Kit was used to extract genomic DNA from EDTA blood for TCRB sequencing. As concerns this clone: Its specific antigen is unknown. One base away there is no much larger clone; base qualities are not given.

Libraries were prepared through the immunoSEQ multiplex PCR assay. The hsTCRB Kit was used according to the manufacturer's protocol to amplify rearranged TCR beta chain sequences. Sequencing of TCRB libraries was carried out on an Illumina MiSeq. Under the source paper's analysis protocol: The proprietary platform of the kit vendor was used for demultiplexing, trimming and gene mapping. Sourced from immuneACCESS, this table was stored by TCRdb with only in-frame sequences that have V and J called. A share of the clones is absent; for the studies checked, an unresolved V gene accounts for under half, and the remainder has no known explanation. V and J calls and clone size are those listed in that table; D and trimming were worked out from the DNA. The sample includes about 68,000 clones, with 75% to 85% observed a single time. Together, the top ten hold roughly 8% of the sample. The source is a man between 45 and 60 years old with glioma. The material was PBMCs, obtained from a glioma patient treated with radiotherapy, temozolomide or both.

The DNA reads as follows: TGTGCCAGCAGCCGACCGGCGGGGGAGCTGTTTTTT. Its coded protein is CASSRPAGELFF. Recombination linked TRBV13 to TRBJ2-2, with no D gene named confidently. V and J are truncated by 5 bases and 8 bases respectively, leaving an intervening sequence of 9 bases. The CDR3 sequence holds 12 residues, the cysteine and phenylalanine included. Only the CDR3 portion is preserved as DNA: 36 bases, with reading frame beginning at the first base. Based on the germline V gene (reference sequence), the CDR1 and CDR2 sequences are PRHDT and FYEKMQ. Joined to the reference TRBV13 and TRBJ2-2 proteins, this CDR3 gives the full variable domain: AAGVIQSPRHLIKEKRETATLKCYPIPRHDTVYWYQQGPGQDPQFLISFYEKMQSDKGSIPDRFSAQQFSDYHSELNMSSLELGDSALYFCASSRPAGELFFGEGSRLTVL.